These 5 T cell receptor beta chains originate from one sample sequenced in a study of blood T cell repertoires in COVID-19. TCRdb's copy holds only in-frame clones and misses some; the assay was immunoSEQ multiplex PCR. The data hold about 300,000 clones, with around 80% observed a single time. The sample was peripheral blood. Receptors originate from a woman aged 45 to 65 with acute or convalescent COVID-19.

The chain carries TRBV30 and TRBJ2-2, with D perhaps matching TRBD2 (5 bases). Trimming removed 4 bases from V and 7 bases from J, with 19 bases in between. The germline CDR1 and CDR2 sequences are GTSNPN and SVGIG (reference sequence). The CDR3 has 15 amino acids. This CDR3 reads CAWNEGAPKFGELFF. DNA of the CDR3: TGTGCCTGGAATGAGGGCGCCCCTAAGTTCGGGGAGCTGTTTTTT.

The rearrangement uses TRBV3-1 (or the pseudogene TRBV3-2) and TRBJ2-1; 7 bases match TRBD2. The CDR3 length is 12 residues. The germline gives CDR1 LGHDT, CDR2 YNNKEL (reference sequence). Trimming at V came to 3 bases and at J to 10 bases, leaving 3 bases not matched to a gene. The CDR3 loop is CASSQGGEEQFF. For the CDR3, the DNA is TGTGCCAGCAGCCAGGGGGGGGAGGAGCAGTTCTTC.

The gene calls are TRBV30 and TRBJ1-5, with D possibly matching TRBD1 (6 bases). The V end lost 0 bases, the J end lost 5 bases, and 11 bases lay between the germline ends. The CDR3 extends over 14 amino acids. Germline V lookup: CDR1 GTSNPN, CDR2 SVGIG (reference sequence). The CDR3 coding sequence is TGTGCCTGGAGTGTACAGGCAGGGGATCAGCCCCAGCATTTT. As protein: CAWSVQAGDQPQHF. Complete variable domain (other parts from reference TRBV30 and TRBJ1-5): SQTIHQWPATLVQPVGSPLSLECTVEGTSNPNLYWYRQAAGRGLQLLFYSVGIGQISSEVPQNLSASRPQDRQFILSSKKLLLSDSGFYLCAWSVQAGDQPQHFGDGTRLSIL.

This clone showed up just a few times. This rearrangement joins TRBV30 to TRBJ2-7, with 7 positions matching TRBD1. The CDR3 is made up of 12 amino acids. With 5 bases clipped from V and 3 bases from J, the junction kept 4 bases outside the gene matches. Germline V gene data show CDR1 as GTSNPN and CDR2 as SVGIG (reference sequence). Here the CDR3 DNA reads TGTGCCTGGGGACAGGATAACTACGAGCAGTACTTC. It specifies CAWGQDNYEQYF.

This clone has at least ten counts. The chain combines TRBV3-1 (or the pseudogene TRBV3-2) with TRBJ2-7; TRBD2 agrees at 11 bases. The V and J ends lost 4 bases and 1 base, in that order; junction bases with no gene match: 3. Germline V gene lookup returns CDR1 LGHDT and CDR2 YNNKEL (reference sequence). The length of the CDR3 is 15 residues. The CDR3 is CASSLAGGLSYEQYF. The DNA of the CDR3 is TGTGCCAGCAGCCTAGCGGGAGGGCTTTCCTACGAGCAGTACTTC.